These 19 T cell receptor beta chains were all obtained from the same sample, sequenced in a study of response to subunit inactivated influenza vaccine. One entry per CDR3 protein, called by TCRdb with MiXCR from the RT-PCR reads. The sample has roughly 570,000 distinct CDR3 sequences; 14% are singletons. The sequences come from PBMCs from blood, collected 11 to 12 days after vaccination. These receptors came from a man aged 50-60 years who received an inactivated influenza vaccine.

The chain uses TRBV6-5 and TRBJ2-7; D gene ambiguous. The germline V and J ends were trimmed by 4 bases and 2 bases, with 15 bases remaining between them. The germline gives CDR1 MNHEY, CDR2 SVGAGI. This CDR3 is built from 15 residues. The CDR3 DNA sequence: TGTGCCAGCAGTTTGGGCCCGGACGGCCCCTACGAGCAGTACTTC. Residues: CASSLGPDGPYEQYF.

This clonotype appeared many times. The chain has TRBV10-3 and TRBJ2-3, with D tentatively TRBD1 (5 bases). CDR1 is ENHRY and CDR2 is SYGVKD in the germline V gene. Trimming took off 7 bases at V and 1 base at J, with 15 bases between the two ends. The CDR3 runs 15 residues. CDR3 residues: CAITPREGGTDTQYF. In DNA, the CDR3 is TGTGCCATCACTCCCAGGGAAGGGGGCACAGATACGCAGTATTTT.

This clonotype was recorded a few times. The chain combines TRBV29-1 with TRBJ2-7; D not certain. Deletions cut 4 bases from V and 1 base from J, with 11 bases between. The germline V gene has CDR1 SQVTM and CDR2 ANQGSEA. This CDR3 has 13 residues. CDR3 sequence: CSVVWAVSYEQYF. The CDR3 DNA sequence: TGCAGCGTTGTATGGGCAGTATCCTACGAGCAGTACTTC.

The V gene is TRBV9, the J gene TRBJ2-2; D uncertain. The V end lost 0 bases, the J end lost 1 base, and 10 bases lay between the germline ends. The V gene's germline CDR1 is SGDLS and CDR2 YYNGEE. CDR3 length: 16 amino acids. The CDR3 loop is CASSVGAAENTGELFF. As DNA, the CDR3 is TGTGCCAGCAGCGTAGGGGCGGCCGAGAACACCGGGGAGCTGTTTTTT.

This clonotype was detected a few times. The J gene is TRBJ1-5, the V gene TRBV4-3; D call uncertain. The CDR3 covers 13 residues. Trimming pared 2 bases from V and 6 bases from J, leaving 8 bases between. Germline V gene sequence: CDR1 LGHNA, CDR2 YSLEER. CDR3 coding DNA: TGCGCCAGCAGCCAAAATACGGGTCAGCCCCAGCATTTT. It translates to CASSQNTGQPQHF.

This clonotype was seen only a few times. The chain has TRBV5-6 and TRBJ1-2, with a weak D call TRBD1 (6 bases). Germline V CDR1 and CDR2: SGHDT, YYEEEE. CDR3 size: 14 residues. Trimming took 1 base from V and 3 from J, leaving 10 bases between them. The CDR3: CASSLLQGDYGYTF. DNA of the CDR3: TGTGCCAGCAGCTTGTTACAGGGTGACTATGGCTACACCTTC.

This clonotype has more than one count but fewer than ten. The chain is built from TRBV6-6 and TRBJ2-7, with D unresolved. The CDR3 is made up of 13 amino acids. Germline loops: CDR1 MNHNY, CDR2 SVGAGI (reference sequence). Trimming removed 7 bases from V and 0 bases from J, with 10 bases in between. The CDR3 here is CASNQGYSYEQYF. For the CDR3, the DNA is TGTGCCAGCAACCAAGGGTACTCCTACGAGCAGTACTTC.

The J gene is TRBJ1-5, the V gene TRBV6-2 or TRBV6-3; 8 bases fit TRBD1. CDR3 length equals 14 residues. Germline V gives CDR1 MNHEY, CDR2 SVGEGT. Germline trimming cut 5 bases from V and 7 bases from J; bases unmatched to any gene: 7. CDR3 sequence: CASSRPGGSQPQHF. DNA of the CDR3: TGTGCCAGCAGTCGTCCAGGGGGCTCCCAGCCCCAGCATTTT.

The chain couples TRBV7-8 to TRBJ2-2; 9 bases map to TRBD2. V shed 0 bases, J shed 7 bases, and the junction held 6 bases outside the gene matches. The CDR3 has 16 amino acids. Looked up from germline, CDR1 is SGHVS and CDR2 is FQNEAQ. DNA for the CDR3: TGTGCCAGCAGCTTAGCGCAACTAGCGGGTTACGGGGAGCTGTTTTTT. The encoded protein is CASSLAQLAGYGELFF.

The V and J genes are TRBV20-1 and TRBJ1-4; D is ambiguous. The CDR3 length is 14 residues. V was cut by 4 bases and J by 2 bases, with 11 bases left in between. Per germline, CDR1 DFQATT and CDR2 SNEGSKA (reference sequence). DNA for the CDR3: TGCAGTGCTACCTCGATGGGGACTAATGAAAAACTGTTTTTT. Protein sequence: CSATSMGTNEKLFF.

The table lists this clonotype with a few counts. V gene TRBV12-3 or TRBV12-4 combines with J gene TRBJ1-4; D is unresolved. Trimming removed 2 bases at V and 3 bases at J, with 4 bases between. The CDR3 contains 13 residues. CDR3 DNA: TGTGCCAGCAGTTTACCCCCTAATGAAAAACTGTTTTTT. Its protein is CASSLPPNEKLFF.

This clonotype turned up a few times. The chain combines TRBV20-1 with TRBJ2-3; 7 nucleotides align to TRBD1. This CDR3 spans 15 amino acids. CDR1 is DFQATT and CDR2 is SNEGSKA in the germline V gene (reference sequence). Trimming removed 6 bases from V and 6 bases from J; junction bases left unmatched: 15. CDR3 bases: TGCAGTGCCGCTAGGTCAGGGGGTTGGGGGGATACGCAGTATTTT. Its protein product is CSAARSGGWGDTQYF.

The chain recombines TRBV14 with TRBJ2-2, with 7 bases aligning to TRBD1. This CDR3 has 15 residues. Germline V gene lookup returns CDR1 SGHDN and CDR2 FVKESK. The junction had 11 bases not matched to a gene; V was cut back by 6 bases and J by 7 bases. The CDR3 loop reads CASRPGGVVVGELFF. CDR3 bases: TGTGCCAGCAGGCCAGGGGGAGTCGTTGTCGGGGAGCTGTTTTTT.

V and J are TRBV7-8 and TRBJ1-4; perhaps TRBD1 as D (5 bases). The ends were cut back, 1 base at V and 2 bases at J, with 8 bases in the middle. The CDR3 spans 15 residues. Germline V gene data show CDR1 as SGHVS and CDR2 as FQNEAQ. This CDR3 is CASSLEGKTNEKLFF. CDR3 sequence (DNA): TGTGCCAGCAGCTTAGAGGGGAAGACTAATGAAAAACTGTTTTTT.

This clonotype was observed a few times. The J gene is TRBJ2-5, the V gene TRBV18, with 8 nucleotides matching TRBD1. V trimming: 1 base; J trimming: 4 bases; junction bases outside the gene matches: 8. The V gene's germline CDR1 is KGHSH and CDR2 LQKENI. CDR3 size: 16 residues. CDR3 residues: CASSPRARGLGETQYF. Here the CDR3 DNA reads TGTGCCAGCTCACCACGAGCCAGGGGGCTCGGAGAGACCCAGTACTTC.

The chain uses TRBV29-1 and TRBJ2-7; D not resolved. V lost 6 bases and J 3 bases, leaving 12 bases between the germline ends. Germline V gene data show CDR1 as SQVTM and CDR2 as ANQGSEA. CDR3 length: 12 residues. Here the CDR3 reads CSVPPSCYEQYF. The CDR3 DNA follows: TGCAGCGTGCCCCCGAGCTGCTACGAGCAGTACTTC.

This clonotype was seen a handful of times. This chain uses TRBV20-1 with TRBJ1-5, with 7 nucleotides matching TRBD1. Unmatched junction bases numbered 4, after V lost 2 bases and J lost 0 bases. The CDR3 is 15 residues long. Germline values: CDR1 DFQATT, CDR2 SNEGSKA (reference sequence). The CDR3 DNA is TGCAGTGCTAGACCACAGGGGTATAGCAATCAGCCCCAGCATTTT. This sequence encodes CSARPQGYSNQPQHF.

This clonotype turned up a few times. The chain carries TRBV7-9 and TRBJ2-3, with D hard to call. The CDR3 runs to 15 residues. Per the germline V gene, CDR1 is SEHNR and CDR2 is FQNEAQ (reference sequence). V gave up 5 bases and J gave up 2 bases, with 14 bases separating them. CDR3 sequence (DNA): TGTGCCAGCAGCCCAGGTCGGATTGACACAGATACGCAGTATTTT. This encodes CASSPGRIDTDTQYF.

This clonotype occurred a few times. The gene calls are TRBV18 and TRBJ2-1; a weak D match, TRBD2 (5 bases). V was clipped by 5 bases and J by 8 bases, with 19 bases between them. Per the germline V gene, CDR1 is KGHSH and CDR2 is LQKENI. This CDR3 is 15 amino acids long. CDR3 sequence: CASSRAEGGKHEQFF. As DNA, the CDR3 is TGTGCCAGCTCAAGGGCTGAGGGCGGAAAGCATGAGCAGTTCTTC.